The sample holds many counts of the clone carrying this TCR beta chain. Germline CDR1 is LNHNV and CDR2 is YYDKDF (reference sequence). The germline V and J ends were trimmed by 4 bases and 2 bases, with 8 bases remaining between them. The CDR3 spans 13 residues. TCRdb ran MiXCR on the RT-PCR reads and lists one entry per CDR3 protein. The sample holds about 700,000 distinct CDR3 sequences, approximately 14% seen once. This clonotype was obtained from a female donor in good health, serving as a healthy control. Specimen: memory CD4+ T cells from blood. This chain links TRBV15 with TRBJ2-5, with D perhaps assigned TRBD1 or TRBD2 (6 bases each). The CDR3 here is CATSIGGQETQYF. The CDR3 nucleotides are TGTGCCACCAGCATAGGGGGGCAAGAGACCCAGTACTTC.